Listed below are T cell receptor beta chains from one sample, sequenced in a study of CD8 T cells in Susac syndrome. TCRdb re-called the immunoSEQ multiplex PCR reads through MiXCR, storing one row per CDR3 protein. Among 200,000 or so distinct CDR3 sequences listed, roughly 95% were seen once. Sequenced material: CD4+ T cells from PBMCs. The receptors originated from a human donor with Susac syndrome. CDR3s include the opening cysteine and the closing phenylalanine or tryptophan. D genes are given only for firm matches. Size tells how often a clone was seen (once, few, many) or the class of an expanded clone, and some rows leave it out.

>TRBV20-1|TRBD2|TRBJ2-7|-
CSASVAGGTYEQYF
TGCAGTGCTAGCGTAGCGGGGGGTACCTACGAGCAGTACTTC
>TRBV20-1|-|TRBJ1-1|-
CSARAGRWTEAFF
TGCAGTGCTAGAGCGGGAAGGTGGACTGAAGCTTTCTTT
>TRBV5-4|-|TRBJ2-3|-
CASSLGADTDTQYF
TGTGCCAGCAGCTTGGGGGCAGACACAGATACGCAGTATTTT
>TRBV20-1|TRBD2|TRBJ2-7|-
CSARDLSIGGLAYEQYF
TGCAGTGCTAGAGATCTTTCTATTGGGGGACTAGCCTACGAGCAGTACTTC
>TRBV7-2|-|TRBJ2-3|-
CASSRTPGGTQYF
TGTGCCAGCAGCCGGACCCCAGGTGGTACGCAGTATTTT
>TRBV29-1|TRBD1|TRBJ2-7|once
CSVEGNRGREQYF
TGCAGCGTTGAAGGCAACAGGGGGCGGGAGCAGTACTTC
>TRBV12-3/TRBV12-4|TRBD1|TRBJ1-1|-
CASSLGQGRVEAFF
TGTGCCAGCAGTTTGGGACAGGGGAGGGTTGAAGCTTTCTTT
>TRBV5-1|-|TRBJ2-5|once
CASSPGASVEGETQYF
TGCGCCAGCAGCCCTGGGGCAAGCGTTGAAGGAGAGACCCAGTACTTC
>TRBV14|TRBD2|TRBJ2-3|-
CASSQTSGRGDTQYF
TGTGCCAGCAGCCAGACTAGCGGCAGGGGGGATACGCAGTATTTT
>TRBV2|TRBD2|TRBJ2-7|-
CASNLLAGGNYEQYF
TGTGCCAGCAACCTTCTAGCGGGGGGAAACTACGAGCAGTACTTC
>TRBV4-1|TRBD1|TRBJ1-3|-
CASSQDQQGPQSTIYF
TGCGCCAGCAGCCAAGACCAACAGGGGCCCCAAAGCACCATATATTTT
>TRBV5-1|TRBD1|TRBJ2-1|-
CASSLGQGAYNEQFF
TGTGCCAGCAGCTTGGGACAGGGGGCTTACAATGAGCAGTTCTTC
>TRBV20-1|-|TRBJ2-5|-
CSAPFSGGGETQYF
TGCAGTGCTCCTTTCTCGGGGGGCGGAGAGACCCAGTACTTC
>TRBV2|TRBD1|TRBJ2-3|-
CASSERGRAGTDTQYF
TGTGCCAGCAGCGAAAGGGGGCGCGCGGGCACAGATACGCAGTATTTT
>TRBV20-1|-|TRBJ2-3|-
CSASGRGTDTQYF
TGCAGTGCTAGCGGTAGGGGGACAGATACGCAGTATTTT
>TRBV12-3/TRBV12-4|-|TRBJ1-1|-
CASSVRTDVNTEAFF
TGTGCCAGCAGTGTGAGGACAGATGTGAACACTGAAGCTTTCTTT
>TRBV20-1|TRBD1|TRBJ1-6|-
CSASPSTGRPLHF
TGCAGTGCTTCGCCTTCGACAGGGAGGCCCCTCCACTTT
>TRBV4-1|-|TRBJ1-5|-
CASSQGEAYEGNQPQHF
TGCGCCAGCAGCCAAGGAGAGGCATATGAGGGCAATCAGCCCCAGCATTTT
>TRBV13|-|TRBJ2-3|-
CASSSGLPQYF
TGTGCCAGCAGCTCGGGCCTTCCGCAGTATTTT
>TRBV5-1|-|TRBJ2-7|once
CASSLEAGGEQYF
TGCGCCAGCAGCTTGGAAGCTGGAGGCGAGCAGTACTTC
>TRBV6-5|TRBD1|TRBJ2-7|-
CASSRTGDEQYF
TGTGCCAGCAGCAGGACAGGAGACGAGCAGTACTTC
>TRBV5-6|-|TRBJ1-5|-
CASSPSGGQPQHF
TGTGCCAGCAGCCCCTCGGGGGGGCAGCCCCAGCATTTT
>TRBV14|-|TRBJ2-1|-
CASSQAGRQFF
TGTGCCAGCAGCCAAGCGGGCCGACAGTTCTTC
>TRBV2|TRBD1|TRBJ1-6|-
CASTSDRGGRSPLHF
TGTGCCAGCACCTCGGACAGGGGGGGAAGATCACCCCTCCACTTT
>TRBV5-1|-|TRBJ2-3|-
CASSPGGQVTDTQYF
TGCGCCAGCAGCCCGGGGGGACAAGTCACAGATACGCAGTATTTT
>TRBV7-8|-|TRBJ2-7|-
CASSLASAYYEQYF
TGTGCCAGCAGCTTAGCATCCGCATACTACGAGCAGTACTTC
>TRBV4-2|-|TRBJ1-5|-
CASSQEWRQENQPQHF
TGTGCCAGCAGCCAAGAGTGGAGACAGGAAAATCAGCCCCAGCATTTT
>TRBV30|-|TRBJ1-2|-
CAWSLGGASGYTF
TGTGCCTGGAGCCTCGGGGGGGCCAGTGGCTACACCTTC
>TRBV20-1|-|TRBJ2-1|-
CSAPGTSNEQFF
TGCAGTGCCCCTGGGACCTCCAATGAGCAGTTCTTC
>TRBV6-2/TRBV6-3|-|TRBJ1-5|-
CATQNPGNQPQHF
TGTGCCACCCAAAATCCAGGAAATCAGCCCCAGCATTTT
>TRBV4-3|-|TRBJ1-1|-
CASSQDEGNAEAFF
TGCGCCAGCAGCCAAGATGAGGGTAACGCTGAAGCTTTCTTT
>TRBV15|-|TRBJ2-1|-
CATSTDLSALEQFF
TGTGCCACCAGCACGGACTTATCAGCCCTTGAGCAGTTCTTC
>TRBV5-1|TRBD2|TRBJ2-2|-
CASSLDGLVNTGELFF
TGCGCCAGCAGCTTGGATGGACTAGTGAACACCGGGGAGCTGTTTTTT
>TRBV20-1|TRBD2|TRBJ2-7|-
CSARRDLGGAYEQYF
TGCAGTGCCCGAAGGGACTTGGGAGGGGCCTACGAGCAGTACTTC
>TRBV6-5|TRBD2|TRBJ2-2|once
CASSVTSGGINTGELFF
TGTGCCAGCAGCGTTACTAGCGGGGGAATAAACACCGGGGAGCTGTTTTTT
>TRBV5-1|-|TRBJ2-5|-
CASGSGTLETQYF
TGCGCCAGCGGTTCCGGGACGTTAGAGACCCAGTACTTC
>TRBV3-1|-|TRBJ2-1|-
CASSQAGTDNEQFF
TGTGCCAGCAGCCAAGCGGGGACCGACAATGAGCAGTTCTTC
>TRBV14|-|TRBJ1-5|-
CASSHPENQPQHF
TGTGCCAGCAGCCATCCGGAGAATCAGCCCCAGCATTTT
>TRBV12-5|-|TRBJ2-5|-
CASGPRSAQETQYF
TGTGCTAGTGGTCCGCGGAGCGCGCAAGAGACCCAGTACTTC
>TRBV18|-|TRBJ1-1|-
CASSPQQVPSEAFF
TGTGCCAGCTCACCCCAACAGGTCCCCTCTGAAGCTTTCTTT
>TRBV6-5|-|TRBJ1-6|-
CASTDFLGSPLHF
TGTGCCAGCACGGATTTTCTGGGTTCACCCCTCCACTTT
>TRBV29-1|TRBD1|TRBJ2-2|-
CSVVRQGNTGELFF
TGCAGCGTTGTTCGACAGGGTAATACCGGGGAGCTGTTTTTT
>TRBV30|-|TRBJ2-5|once
CACSSTRPYF
TGTGCCTGCTCTTCGACCCGGCCGTACTTC
>TRBV7-9|TRBD1|TRBJ2-1|-
CASSSRQGYEQFF
TGTGCCAGCAGCTCAAGACAGGGCTATGAGCAGTTCTTC
>TRBV11-1|TRBD1|TRBJ2-7|-
CASSLARDRNLYEQYF
TGTGCCAGCAGCTTAGCCCGGGACAGAAATCTCTACGAGCAGTACTTC
>TRBV20-1|-|TRBJ1-3|-
CSASLGSPDTIYF
TGCAGTGCTAGTCTAGGGTCCCCCGACACCATATATTTT
>TRBV4-3|-|TRBJ1-2|-
CASSQEDANYGYTF
TGCGCCAGCAGCCAGGAGGACGCGAACTATGGCTACACCTTC
>TRBV12-3/TRBV12-4|TRBD1|TRBJ1-2|-
CASSTRGQGAYGYTF
TGTGCCAGCAGTACTCGCGGACAGGGCGCCTATGGCTACACCTTC
>TRBV4-3|TRBD2|TRBJ2-1|-
CASSRLAGGTNEQFF
TGCGCCAGCAGCCGACTAGCGGGGGGCACTAATGAGCAGTTCTTC
>TRBV29-1|TRBD2|TRBJ2-7|-
CSVETSGGSGEQYF
TGCAGCGTTGAAACTAGCGGGGGTTCTGGCGAGCAGTACTTC
>TRBV6-2/TRBV6-3|TRBD1|TRBJ1-2|-
CASSFGQGRGYTF
TGTGCCAGCAGTTTCGGACAGGGTCGCGGCTACACCTTC
>TRBV9|TRBD2|TRBJ2-3|-
CASSRSGVADTQYF
TGTGCCAGCAGCCGCAGCGGGGTGGCAGATACGCAGTATTTT
>TRBV6-5|TRBD1|TRBJ1-5|-
CASSGQGLNQPQHF
TGTGCCAGCAGTGGACAGGGCCTCAATCAGCCCCAGCATTTT
>TRBV5-1|TRBD1|TRBJ1-1|-
CASTRDRLNTEAFF
TGCGCCAGCACACGGGACAGGTTGAACACTGAAGCTTTCTTT
>TRBV5-4|-|TRBJ1-4|once
CASSLPSGEKLFF
TGTGCCAGCAGCTTACCTTCGGGGGAAAAACTGTTTTTT
>TRBV5-1|TRBD1|TRBJ2-2|-
CASRPTGLTGELFF
TGCGCCAGCAGGCCGACAGGGCTGACCGGGGAGCTGTTTTTT
>TRBV10-3|-|TRBJ2-2|once
CAIKGTGELFF
TGTGCCATCAAAGGTACCGGGGAGCTGTTTTTT
>TRBV20-1|-|TRBJ2-7|-
CSARELANYEQYF
TGCAGTGCTAGAGAGTTAGCGAACTACGAGCAGTACTTC
>TRBV12-3/TRBV12-4|TRBD1|TRBJ2-7|once
CASSFETGGSYEQYF
TGTGCCAGCAGTTTTGAGACAGGGGGCTCCTACGAGCAGTACTTC